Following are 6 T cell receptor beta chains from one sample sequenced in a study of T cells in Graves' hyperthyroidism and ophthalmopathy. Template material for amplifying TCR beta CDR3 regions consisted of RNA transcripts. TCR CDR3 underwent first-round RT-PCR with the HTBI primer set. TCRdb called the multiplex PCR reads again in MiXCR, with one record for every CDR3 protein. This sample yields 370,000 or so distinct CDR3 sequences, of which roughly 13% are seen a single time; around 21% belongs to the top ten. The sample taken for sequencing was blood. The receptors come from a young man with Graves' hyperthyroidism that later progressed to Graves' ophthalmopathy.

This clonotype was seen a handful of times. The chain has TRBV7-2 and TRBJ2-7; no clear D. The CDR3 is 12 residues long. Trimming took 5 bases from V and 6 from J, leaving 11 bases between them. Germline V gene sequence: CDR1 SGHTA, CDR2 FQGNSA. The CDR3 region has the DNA TGTGCCAGCAGCCACGGGCGACGCGAGCAGTACTTC. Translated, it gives CASSHGRREQYF.

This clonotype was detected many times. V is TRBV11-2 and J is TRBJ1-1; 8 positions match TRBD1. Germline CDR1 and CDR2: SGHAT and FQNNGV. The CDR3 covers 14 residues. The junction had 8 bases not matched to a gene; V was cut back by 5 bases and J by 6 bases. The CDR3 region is CASSPQGAGAEAFF. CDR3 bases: TGTGCCAGCAGCCCCCAGGGGGCCGGGGCTGAAGCTTTCTTT.

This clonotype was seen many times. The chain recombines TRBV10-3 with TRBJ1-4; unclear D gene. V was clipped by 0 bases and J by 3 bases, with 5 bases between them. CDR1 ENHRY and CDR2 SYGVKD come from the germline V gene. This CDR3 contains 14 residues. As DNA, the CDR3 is TGTGCCATCAGTGAGTCGAGGCCTAATGAAAAACTGTTTTTT. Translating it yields CAISESRPNEKLFF.

For the CDR3, the DNA is TGCGCCAGCAGCCTCAGGAGGGGGGCGCGGACTGAAGCTTTCTTT. Its protein product is CASSLRRGARTEAFF. This sequence joins TRBV4-1 and TRBJ1-1; the D gene is possibly TRBD1 (6 bases). CDR1 MGHRA and CDR2 YSYEKL come from the germline V gene. V was trimmed by 4 bases and J by 5 bases, leaving 17 bases between them. This CDR3 has 15 amino acids.

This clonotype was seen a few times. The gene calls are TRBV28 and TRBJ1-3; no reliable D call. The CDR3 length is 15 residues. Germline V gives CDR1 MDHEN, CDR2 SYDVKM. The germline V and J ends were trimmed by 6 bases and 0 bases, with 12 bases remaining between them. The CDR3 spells CASRTRGFSGNTIYF. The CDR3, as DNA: TGTGCCAGCAGAACCCGGGGATTCTCTGGAAACACCATATATTTT.

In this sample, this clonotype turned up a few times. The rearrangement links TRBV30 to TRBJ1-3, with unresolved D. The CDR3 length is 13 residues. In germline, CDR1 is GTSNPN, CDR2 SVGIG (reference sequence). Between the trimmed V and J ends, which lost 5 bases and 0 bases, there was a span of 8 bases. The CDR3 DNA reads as TGTGCCTGGCAGGACGCCTCTGGAAACACCATATATTTT. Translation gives CAWQDASGNTIYF.